Listed below are T cell receptor beta chains from one sample, sequenced in a study of blood T cell repertoires in COVID-19. TCRdb keeps only in-frame clones here, not all; method: immunoSEQ multiplex PCR. The sample yields about 170,000 clones, 87% seen once. Sequencing input: PBMCs or T cells enriched from blood (not recorded which). The receptors derive from a human donor with acute COVID-19. The donor label of this sample is uncertain. Both conserved end residues are part of each CDR3. D genes are given only for firm matches. Clone size is shown for a subset of rows, as once, few, many or a class of expanded clone.

D gene	V gene	CDR3 length	J gene	clone size	CDR3 DNA	CDR3 protein
.	TRBV4-1	13	TRBJ2-1	.	TGCGCCAGCAGCCAAACAGGGAGTCCTTATCGGTTCTTC	CASSQTGSPYRFF
TRBD1	TRBV3-1/TRBV3-2	14	TRBJ1-1	once	TGTGCCAGCAGCCGGGGACAGAGGAACACTGAAGCTTTCTTT	CASSRGQRNTEAFF
.	TRBV5-4	14	TRBJ2-3	.	TGTGCCAGCAGCCCCGGGACTGTGAGAGATACGCAGTATTTT	CASSPGTVRDTQYF
.	TRBV4-2	16	TRBJ2-2	.	TGTGCCAGCAGCCAAGAAGGGGGGGAAATCACCGGGGAGCTGTTTTTT	CASSQEGGEITGELFF
.	TRBV5-5	18	TRBJ2-5	.	TGTGCCAGCAGCTTGACGACCGGACAGAGAGCGTTGGGGGAGACCCAGTACTTC	CASSLTTGQRALGETQYF
TRBD1	TRBV18	15	TRBJ1-1	few	TGTGCCAGCTCACCACCTTCCGGGACAGACACTGAAGCTTTCTTT	CASSPPSGTDTEAFF
.	TRBV19	13	TRBJ1-1	.	TGTGCCAGTAGTATGGGGGCTGGCGCTGAAGCTTTCTTT	CASSMGAGAEAFF
.	TRBV5-4	14	TRBJ2-1	.	TGTGCCAGCAGCTTACGGGACTCCTACAATGAGCAGTTCTTC	CASSLRDSYNEQFF
TRBD2	TRBV9	16	TRBJ2-1	.	TGTGCCAGCAGCGTAGAAGGCGGGGGGCCCCTGGGGGGGAAGTTCTTC	CASSVEGGGPLGGKFF
.	TRBV5-1	13	TRBJ2-5	few	TGCGCCAGCAGCCCCACTTACCAAGAGACCCAGTACTTC	CASSPTYQETQYF
TRBD1	TRBV9	16	TRBJ1-3	.	TGTGCCAGCAGCACCCAGGACAGGGGTCGCGGAAACACCATATATTTT	CASSTQDRGRGNTIYF
.	TRBV14	16	TRBJ1-1	.	TGTGCCAGCAGCCAAGCGAGGGGGATGGTGAACACTGAAGCTTTCTTT	CASSQARGMVNTEAFF
.	TRBV4-1	14	TRBJ1-1	.	TGCGCCAGCAGCCAAGATTTGCAGGTGACTGAAGCTTTCTTT	CASSQDLQVTEAFF
TRBD1	TRBV29-1	11	TRBJ2-5	.	TGCAGCGTTGAAGTAGGGGGCCCAAAGTACTTC	CSVEVGGPKYF
TRBD2	TRBV24-1	16	TRBJ2-3	.	TGTGCCACCGGGGCAGACGGGACTAGTAACCCAGATACGCAGTATTTT	CATGADGTSNPDTQYF
TRBD1	TRBV6-1	19	TRBJ1-5	once	TGTGCCAGCAGTGGAGGACAGGGGGCCTCGATTTATAGCAATCAGCCCCAGCATTTT	CASSGGQGASIYSNQPQHF
TRBD2	TRBV7-7	15	TRBJ2-1	.	TGTGCCAGCAGCCTAGCCGGACTAGCGGACAATGAGCAGTTCTTC	CASSLAGLADNEQFF
.	TRBV29-1	12	TRBJ1-4	few	TGCAGCGTCCCGGTCCCAGGTGAAAAACTGTTTTTT	CSVPVPGEKLFF
.	TRBV19	15	TRBJ1-5	.	TGTGCCAGTAGTGTAGAAAGCTATAGCAATCAGCCCCAGCATTTT	CASSVESYSNQPQHF
TRBD1	TRBV7-9	16	TRBJ2-1	.	TGTGCCAGCAGCCCCGGACAGGGTGGATCCTACAATGAGCAGTTCTTC	CASSPGQGGSYNEQFF
.	TRBV28	16	TRBJ1-4	.	TGTGCCAGCAGTTTTTTTGCGAGTTTAGCTAATGAAAAACTGTTTTTT	CASSFFASLANEKLFF
TRBD1	TRBV7-2	15	TRBJ1-4	.	TGTGCCAGCAGACCTCAACAGGGGGCGGACGGAAAACTGTTTTTT	CASRPQQGADGKLFF
TRBD2	TRBV27	17	TRBJ2-1	once	TGTGCCAGCAGTCTTCGCGGGGGGGCCGGGGCCTACAATGAGCAGTTCTTC	CASSLRGGAGAYNEQFF
.	TRBV6-5	15	TRBJ1-5	.	TGTGCCAGCAGCCCCCACAGGGATAGCAATCAGCCCCAGCATTTT	CASSPHRDSNQPQHF
TRBD2	TRBV6-1	13	TRBJ2-7	.	TGTGCCAGCAGTGAAGCGACTAGCGGGGGGGAGTACTTC	CASSEATSGGEYF
TRBD1	TRBV27	13	TRBJ1-6	.	TGTGCCAGCACCGGGACAGGAAATTCACCCCTCCACTTT	CASTGTGNSPLHF
TRBD1	TRBV9	14	TRBJ1-1	.	TGTGCCAGCACCCCGGCGACAGGGGTCACTGAAGCTTTCTTT	CASTPATGVTEAFF
.	TRBV4-3	17	TRBJ2-2	.	TGCGCCAGCAGCGGAATCCTTGACAGCGCGAACACCGGGGAGCTGTTTTTT	CASSGILDSANTGELFF
.	TRBV7-9	15	TRBJ2-1	.	TGTGCCAGCAGCCAAGCAGGCCAGGGGAGTCAGGGACAGTTCTTC	CASSQAGQGSQGQFF
TRBD1	TRBV4-3	15	TRBJ2-1	.	TGCGCCAGCAGCCCCCGGACAGGGCCCTACAATGAGCAGTTCTTC	CASSPRTGPYNEQFF
TRBD1	TRBV19	11	TRBJ1-1	.	TGTGCCACCATGGACAGGATTGAAGCTTTCTTT	CATMDRIEAFF
TRBD1	TRBV4-2	17	TRBJ1-4	.	TGTGCCAGCAGCCAAGGACAGGGGGCGGGGGCTAATGAAAAACTGTTTTTT	CASSQGQGAGANEKLFF
TRBD1	TRBV29-1	16	TRBJ1-4	.	TGCAGCGTTGAATTGCACAGGGGGACAACTAATGAAAAACTGTTTTTT	CSVELHRGTTNEKLFF
TRBD1	TRBV28	14	TRBJ2-7	.	TGTGCCAGCAGGCTACCCCTACAGGGGGGCGAGCAGTACTTC	CASRLPLQGGEQYF
.	TRBV29-1	16	TRBJ1-2	.	TGCAGCGTTGAAAGGTCAGGCAAAAACACTAACTATGGCTACACCTTC	CSVERSGKNTNYGYTF
.	TRBV18	15	TRBJ2-5	.	TGTGCCAGCTCACCACCGGGAGGCCTCCAAGAGACCCAGTACTTC	CASSPPGGLQETQYF
.	TRBV12-5	16	TRBJ2-2	.	TGTGCTAGTGGTTTGGTACTGGGACAGAACACCGGGGAGCTGTTTTTT	CASGLVLGQNTGELFF
TRBD1	TRBV6-2/TRBV6-3	14	TRBJ2-7	.	TGTGCCAGCAGTTACCCGGGACAGGGTTACGAGCAGTACTTC	CASSYPGQGYEQYF
.	TRBV6-5	14	TRBJ1-5	.	TGTGCCAGCAGTTATCGGCAGGGCAATCAGCCCCAGCATTTT	CASSYRQGNQPQHF
.	TRBV7-3	14	TRBJ1-1	.	TGTGCCAGCAGCTTACAGGGGCTTAACACTGAAGCTTTCTTT	CASSLQGLNTEAFF
TRBD2	TRBV6-5	14	TRBJ2-2	.	TGTGCCAGCACTAGCGGGGGGGCGGCCGGGGAGCTGTTTTTT	CASTSGGAAGELFF
TRBD1	TRBV2	16	TRBJ2-7	few	TGTGCCAGCAGTGAAGAGGCGACAGGGTGGAACGACGAGCAGTACTTC	CASSEEATGWNDEQYF